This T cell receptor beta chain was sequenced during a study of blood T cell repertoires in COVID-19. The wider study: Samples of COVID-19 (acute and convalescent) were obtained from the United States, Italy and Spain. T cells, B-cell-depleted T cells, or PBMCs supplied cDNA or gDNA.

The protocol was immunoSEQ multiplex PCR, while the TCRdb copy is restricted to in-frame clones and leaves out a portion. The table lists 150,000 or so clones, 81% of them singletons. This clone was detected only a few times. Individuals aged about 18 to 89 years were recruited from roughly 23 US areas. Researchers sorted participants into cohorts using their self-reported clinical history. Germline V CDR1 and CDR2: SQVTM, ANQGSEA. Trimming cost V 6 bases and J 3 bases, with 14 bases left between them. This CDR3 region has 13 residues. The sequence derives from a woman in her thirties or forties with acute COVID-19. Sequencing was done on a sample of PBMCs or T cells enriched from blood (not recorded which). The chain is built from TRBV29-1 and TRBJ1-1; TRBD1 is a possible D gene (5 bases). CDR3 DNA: TGCAGCGTCCATAGCGGGGGTTACACTGAAGCTTTCTTT. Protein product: CSVHSGGYTEAFF.